This T cell receptor beta chain was profiled in a study of HIV-infected patients and healthy controls (dated by TCRdb to the mid-2010s). This clonotype turned up a few times. This receptor's antigen is unknown. No quality values exist for individual bases; no much larger clone is one base distant. At the junction V is shortened by 1 base and J by 4 bases, with 11 bases in between. Measured from the cysteine to the phenylalanine, the CDR3 is 15 residues long. CDR3 DNA is the only sequence kept; it has 45 bases, read in frame from the first base. CDR1 and CDR2, per the germline V gene, are SGHDN and FVKESK. Library preparation used 5' RACE. TCRdb lists the instrument as Illumina MiSeq. TCRdb applied fastp at Q25 and MiXCR to the public reads, then kept only in-frame beta chains. Each entry is one CDR3 protein sequence, shown with its most common DNA and genes. The sample data list about 67,000 distinct CDR3 sequences, and about 16% of these were observed just once. 5.5% to 6% of the sample goes to the ten largest clones.

Specimen: CD4+ T cells from blood. The sequence derives from a human donor in good health. The chain joins TRBV14 to TRBJ2-1; no D gene call is confident. Here the CDR3 is given as CASSQGDPDYNEQFF. The sequenced DNA: TGTGCCAGCAGCCAAGGCGACCCCGATTACAATGAGCAGTTCTTC.